This entry lists 16 T cell receptor beta chains sequenced from one sample in a study of sequential checkpoint blockade in melanoma. The repertoire was sequenced with immunoSEQ multiplex PCR; TCRdb's copy has only in-frame clones and lacks some. Altogether approximately 9,300 clones are present, 73% being singletons, with the ten largest covering roughly 13%. Regarding treatment: randomized to nivolumab then ipilimumab (arm A) or the reverse (arm B). Sample: CD8+ T cells sorted from blood (inferred from file names), taken from a patient given nivolumab and ipilimumab in sequence. The receptors here all came from a human donor with melanoma.

The chain links TRBV5-1 to TRBJ1-1, with a tentative D call TRBD1 (5 bases). This CDR3 comprises 13 residues. CDR1 and CDR2 (germline): SGHRS, YFSETQ. Trimming left V 0 bases short and J 3 bases short, with 6 bases between. The CDR3 loop reads CASSLDRYTEAFF. The DNA of the CDR3 is TGCGCCAGCAGCTTGGACAGGTACACTGAAGCTTTCTTT.

This clone was seen only a few times. This chain uses TRBV7-8 with TRBJ2-3; 8 nucleotides line up with TRBD1. CDR1 and CDR2 from the germline V gene are SGHVS and FQNEAQ. Trimming took 1 base from V and 2 from J; bases not matched to a gene: 2. The CDR3 is 15 amino acids. Written as DNA, the CDR3 is TGTGCCAGCAGCTTAGGACAGGGGCACACAGATACGCAGTATTTT. Its protein product is CASSLGQGHTDTQYF.

The rearrangement uses TRBV27 and TRBJ1-1; D unclear. V lost 6 bases and J lost 0, with 8 bases in between. CDR1 is MNHEY and CDR2 is SMNVEV in the germline V gene (reference sequence). This CDR3 comprises 13 residues. The CDR3 DNA is TGTGCCAGCAGCCCCGGGGTGAACACTGAAGCTTTCTTT. This sequence encodes CASSPGVNTEAFF.

The sample holds one count of this clone. This CDR3 reads CASSTGIFSDTQYF. Here the CDR3 DNA reads TGTGCCAGCAGCACCGGTATATTTTCAGATACGCAGTATTTT. The J gene is TRBJ2-3, the V gene TRBV6-5, with no clear D. CDR1 and CDR2 from the germline V gene are MNHEY and SVGAGI. The length of the CDR3 is 14 residues. The V and J ends lost 6 bases and 4 bases respectively, with 14 bases between them.

The rearrangement joins TRBV15 to TRBJ1-1, with D unresolved. V gave up 0 bases and J gave up 4 bases, with 6 bases separating them. The germline gives CDR1 LNHNV, CDR2 YYDKDF (reference sequence). The CDR3 totals 13 residues. CDR3 loop: CATSRDRSTEAFF. The CDR3 DNA reads TGTGCCACCAGCAGAGATCGTTCCACTGAAGCTTTCTTT.

This clone was observed a handful of times. The junction shows a germline mismatch at one end, possibly a read error. This chain connects TRBV27 to TRBJ1-1; D unresolved. The CDR3 is 15 residues long. CDR1 is MNHEY, CDR2 SMNVEV, per germline (reference sequence). As DNA, the CDR3 is TGTGCCAGCAGTCTATCATCCTTCGGTAGTGCTGAAGCTTTCTTT. This encodes CASSLSSFGSAEAFF.

The chain is built from TRBV12-5 and TRBJ2-7, with D perhaps matching TRBD2 (5 bases). The CDR3 has 15 amino acids. The germline V gene has CDR1 LGHNT and CDR2 FRNRAP. For the CDR3, the DNA is TGTGCTAGTGGATTGGACTTCTCCGGGTCCTACGAGCAGTACGTC. This encodes CASGLDFSGSYEQYV.

This rearrangement joins TRBV28 to TRBJ1-1; TRBD1 agrees at 8 bases. The germline V gene encodes CDR1 MDHEN and CDR2 SYDVKM. This CDR3 is 14 amino acids long. Trimming took 6 bases from V and 1 from J; bases not matched to a gene: 4. DNA of the CDR3: TGTGCCAGCAGGCAGGGGGCTTGGAACACTGAAGCTTTCTTT. This translates into CASRQGAWNTEAFF.

The chain couples TRBV4-1 to TRBJ1-3; 7 nucleotides line up with TRBD1. The germline V gene encodes CDR1 MGHRA and CDR2 YSYEKL. Trimming at V came to 2 bases and at J to 0 bases, leaving 1 base not matched to a gene. The CDR3 consists of 15 residues. CDR3 in amino acids: CASSQKGASGNTIYF. Written as DNA, the CDR3 is TGCGCCAGCAGCCAAAAGGGGGCCTCTGGAAACACCATATATTTT.

The chain couples TRBV18 to TRBJ2-4; D is possibly TRBD2 (6 bases). There are 16 residues in the CDR3. V was shortened by 2 bases and J by 5 bases, with 16 bases between the two germline ends. Germline CDR1 reads KGHSH; CDR2 reads LQKENI. The CDR3: CASSPAWGGKQNIQYF. The CDR3, as DNA: TGTGCCAGCTCACCAGCCTGGGGCGGGAAGCAAAACATTCAGTACTTC.

This chain joins TRBV14 and TRBJ2-1, with TRBD2 matching 13 bases. This CDR3 comprises 19 residues. V shed 0 bases and J 0 bases; nucleotides not matched to a gene: 5. Germline V gene sequence: CDR1 SGHDN, CDR2 FVKESK. The CDR3 sequence: CASSQELAGGPYSYNEQFF. CDR3 sequence (DNA): TGTGCCAGCAGCCAAGAACTAGCGGGAGGGCCCTACTCCTACAATGAGCAGTTCTTC.

The V call is TRBV7-9, the J call TRBJ1-1; D is undetermined. There are 15 residues in the CDR3. V lost 1 base, J lost 7 bases, and 16 bases lay in between. In germline, CDR1 is SEHNR, CDR2 FQNEAQ (reference sequence). This CDR3 reads CASSLGSPGLFEAFF. For the CDR3, the DNA is TGTGCCAGCAGCTTAGGCTCTCCCGGACTTTTTGAAGCTTTCTTT.

This clone was counted once. V is TRBV27 and J is TRBJ1-5; the D gene is possibly TRBD1 (6 bases). V shed 5 bases and J shed 7 bases, with 15 bases lying between them. The CDR3 has 14 residues. Per germline, CDR1 MNHEY and CDR2 SMNVEV (reference sequence). CDR3 sequence reads: CASSLGQLSQPQHF. The CDR3 DNA is TGTGCCAGCAGTCTCGGACAGCTATCCCAGCCCCAGCATTTT.

V usage is TRBV7-6 and J usage is TRBJ1-1; weak D call: TRBD1 (6 bases). Germline V gene lookup returns CDR1 SGHVS and CDR2 FNYEAQ. V was cut by 0 bases and J by 4 bases, with 12 bases left in between. The CDR3 covers 15 residues. CDR3 bases: TGTGCCAGCAGCTTAGCGAAAGGACAGCTCACTGAAGCTTTCTTT. It translates to CASSLAKGQLTEAFF. The whole variable domain, remainder taken from reference TRBV7-6 and TRBJ1-1, is GAGVSQSPRYKVTKRGQDVALRCDPISGHVSLYWYRQALGQGPEFLTYFNYEAQQDKSGLPNDRFSAERPEGSISTLTIQRTEQRDSAMYRCASSLAKGQLTEAFFGQGTRLTVV.

The chain links TRBV7-9 to TRBJ1-1; no clear D gene. The CDR3 has 12 residues. CDR1 is SEHNR, CDR2 FQNEAQ, per germline (reference sequence). V dropped 4 bases and J dropped 6 bases, with 9 bases sitting between them. CDR3 protein: CASSSSKPEAFF. The CDR3 region has the DNA TGTGCCAGCAGCTCGAGTAAGCCTGAAGCTTTCTTT.

Note on this clone: The sample holds other DNA sequences that translate to the same CDR3. The V and J genes are TRBV12-5 and TRBJ2-7, with a possible D match to TRBD2 (5 bases). Germline CDR1 reads LGHNT; CDR2 reads FRNRAP. Trimming pared 0 bases from V and 0 bases from J, leaving 6 bases between. The CDR3 extends over 14 amino acids. The chain's CDR3 is CASGLVAGSYEQYF. The CDR3 coding sequence is TGTGCTAGTGGTTTGGTCGCGGGCTCCTACGAGCAGTACTTC.